Included here is one TCR beta chain sequence, with context. Germline V gene sequence: CDR1 SGHTA, CDR2 FQGNSA. Trimming removed 5 bases from V and 3 bases from J; junction bases left unmatched: 6. The CDR3 is made up of 14 amino acids. How the authors handled the data: Using reference gene primer amplification, nucleated cell counts were estimated. Here immunoSEQ multiplex PCR was the method, and the copy in TCRdb shows in-frame clones only, minus some. The V and J calls and clone size come from that table; D and trimming were worked out from the DNA. The top ten clones hold less than 3.5% of a sample with 250,000 or so clones, roughly 80% of them seen once. The data were taken from a study of blood T cell repertoires in COVID-19. In the study overall: The United States, Italy and Spain were the sources of the acute and convalescent COVID-19 samples.

The clonotype was recovered from a woman under 30 with acute or convalescent COVID-19. Material for sequencing was peripheral blood. The chain links TRBV7-2 to TRBJ2-7, with 8 bases matching TRBD1. The CDR3 is CASSPDRDRYEQYF. In DNA, the CDR3 is TGTGCCAGCAGCCCGGACAGGGATCGCTACGAGCAGTACTTC.